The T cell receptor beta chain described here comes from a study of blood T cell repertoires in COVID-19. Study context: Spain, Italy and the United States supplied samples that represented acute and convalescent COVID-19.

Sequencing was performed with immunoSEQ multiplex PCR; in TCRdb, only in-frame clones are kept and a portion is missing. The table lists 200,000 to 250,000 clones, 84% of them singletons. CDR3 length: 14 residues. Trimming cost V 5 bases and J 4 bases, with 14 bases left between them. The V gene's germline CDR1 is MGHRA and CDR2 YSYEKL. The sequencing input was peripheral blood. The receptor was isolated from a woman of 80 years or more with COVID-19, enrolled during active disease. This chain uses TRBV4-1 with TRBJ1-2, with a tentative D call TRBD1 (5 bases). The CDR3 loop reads CASSSPQGSYGYTF. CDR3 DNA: TGCGCCAGCAGCTCTCCGCAGGGTAGCTATGGCTACACCTTC.